What follows is one TCR beta chain and its context. Germline assignment: CDR1 LNHDA and CDR2 SQIVND (reference sequence). Trimming removed 2 bases from V and 6 bases from J; junction bases left unmatched: 7. The CDR3 runs 16 residues. The sample comes from a study of control samples from healthy donors and cancer patients. TCRdb's table, derived via immunoSEQ multiplex PCR, lists solely in-frame clones and lacks some. The data contain over 80,000 clones, roughly 78% of them singletons. Sequenced input: blood. The genes are TRBV19 and TRBJ2-1, with 10 nucleotides matching TRBD2. The receptor comes from a man between 60 and 70 years old in good health. Here the CDR3 reads CASSISLAGDLNEQFF. The CDR3 DNA is TGTGCCAGTAGTATATCTCTAGCGGGGGACCTCAATGAGCAGTTCTTC.